This TCR beta chain is from a study of vaccination and CD4 T cells after COVID-19. Overall study context: Post-COVID samples had a sampling time that fell a median around 93 days after diagnosis (range 35 to 161). A few convalescent patients underwent sampling at day 14 and then at days 161 to 241 post-vaccination, the study reports. Median time from second vaccine dose to sampling was roughly 65 days (14 to 241).

Specified time point: late sampling 161 to 241 days after vaccination in three convalescent patients. Documented treatment: 10-day PBMC culture with coronavirus spike peptide pools or control peptides (ViraFEST assay). The medium had half its volume replaced with fresh IL-2 medium on days 3 and 7. Points on this clonotype: The antigen is unknown.

The Oncomine TCR Beta short-read assay generated sequence data from the DNA of cultured CD4+ T cells. TCRdb analysed the PCR reads with MiXCR anew, one entry per CDR3 protein. The top ten hold 10% to 15% of the sample, which has about 18,000 distinct CDR3 sequences, about 52% seen once. This CDR3 is built from 11 residues. V gave up 0 bases and J gave up 11 bases, with 2 bases separating them. Germline V gives CDR1 SEHNR, CDR2 FQNEAQ (reference sequence). This sequence joins TRBV7-9 and TRBJ1-6, with D unresolved. The sequencing used CD4+ T cells from blood, cultured in vitro, collected about 7 months after SARS-CoV-2 vaccination. The clonotype comes from a human donor who had recovered from COVID-19. The CDR3 DNA reads TGTGCCAGCAGCTTAGCTCCACCCCTCCACTTT. This gives the protein CASSLAPPLHF. The variable domain in full, completed from reference TRBV7-9 and TRBJ1-6, reads DTGVSQNPRHKITKRGQNVTFRCDPISEHNRLYWYRQTLGQGPEFLTYFQNEAQLEKSRLLSDRFSAERPKGSFSTLEIQRTEQGDSAMYLCASSLAPPLHFGNGTRLTVT.